Each of the 9 T cell receptor beta chains below was sequenced from the same sample in a study of T-cell reconstitution after alpha-beta-depleted transplantation in children. The authors prepared the TCRbeta library with unique molecular identifiers. Each CDR3 protein is one row after TCRdb ran MiXCR on the PCR reads. The sample contains more than 150,000 distinct CDR3 sequences, about 14% of which appear only once. Material: PBMCs from the stem cell graft donor, obtained from the stem cell graft. The receptors were sampled from a human donor who donated a stem cell graft to a child with acute lymphoblastic leukemia.

This clonotype showed up just once. This chain connects TRBV6-5 to TRBJ2-5; 7 positions agree with TRBD2. CDR3 length: 16 residues. Germline trimming cut 8 bases from V and 5 bases from J; bases unmatched to any gene: 17. Germline lookup yields CDR1 MNHEY and CDR2 SVGAGI. This CDR3 is CASGEEAGPFRETQYF. In nucleotides, the CDR3 is TGTGCCAGCGGGGAGGAAGCGGGACCCTTCCGGGAGACCCAGTACTTC.

This clonotype came up many times. The genes are TRBV20-1 and TRBJ1-2; 12 nucleotides line up with TRBD1. Germline V CDR1 and CDR2: DFQATT, SNEGSKA (reference sequence). The trim removed 3 bases at V and 8 bases at J, leaving 10 bases unmatched. The length of the CDR3 is 15 residues. The CDR3 nucleotides read TGCAGTGCTAGGAGCGCCGGGACAGGGGGCCTGGGCTACACCTTC. The encoded protein is CSARSAGTGGLGYTF.

Note on this clonotype: This may be a read error, as it is one base from a much larger clone. The rearrangement uses TRBV12-3 or TRBV12-4 and TRBJ1-4, with 10 bases aligning to TRBD1. The CDR3 is made up of 14 amino acids. Trimming removed 6 bases from V and 6 bases from J; junction bases left unmatched: 4. The CDR3 spells CASRWGTGDEKLFF. CDR3 DNA sequence: TGTGCCAGCAGGTGGGGGACAGGGGATGAAAAACTGTTTTTT.

This clonotype was counted many times. J is TRBJ1-1 and V is TRBV9; perhaps TRBD1 as D (6 bases). The germline V and J ends were trimmed by 4 bases and 0 bases, with 16 bases remaining between them. Germline-derived CDR1 and CDR2 are SGDLS and YYNGEE. The CDR3 sequence is 16 residues long. The CDR3 sequence: CASSPGWGPMNTEAFF. The DNA for the CDR3 is TGTGCCAGCAGCCCAGGGTGGGGGCCTATGAACACTGAAGCTTTCTTT.

This clonotype was seen many times. The rearrangement joins TRBV7-6 to TRBJ2-1; a weak D match, TRBD2 (6 bases). Between the trimmed V and J ends, which lost 5 bases and 9 bases, there was a span of 11 bases. This CDR3 has 12 residues. CDR1 and CDR2 (germline): SGHVS, FNYEAQ. CDR3 nucleotide sequence: TGTGCCAGCAGCCAGACTAGTTCTGAGCAGTTCTTC. Translating it yields CASSQTSSEQFF.

This chain uses TRBV20-1 with TRBJ2-3, with unresolved D. Between the trimmed V and J ends, which lost 6 bases and 0 bases, there was a span of 19 bases. The V gene's germline CDR1 is DFQATT and CDR2 SNEGSKA (reference sequence). This CDR3 comprises 16 residues. This CDR3 is CSAAALTTQSTDTQYF. CDR3 DNA sequence: TGCAGTGCCGCCGCACTCACTACACAGAGCACAGATACGCAGTATTTT.

This clonotype has a count of ten or more. V and J are TRBV5-1 and TRBJ2-3; D is undetermined. From germline, CDR1 is SGHRS and CDR2 YFSETQ. The CDR3 extends over 16 amino acids. V lost 0 bases and J lost 1, with 12 bases in between. CDR3 sequence (DNA): TGCGCCAGCAGCTTGGCCTCTCGCTACCGCACAGATACGCAGTATTTT. Translation gives CASSLASRYRTDTQYF.

This clonotype appeared a single time. V usage is TRBV7-9 and J usage is TRBJ2-1; TRBD1 is a possible D gene (6 bases). This CDR3 region has 15 residues. V gave up 5 bases and J gave up 6 bases, with 17 bases separating them. Germline-derived CDR1 and CDR2 are SEHNR and FQNEAQ (reference sequence). For the CDR3, the DNA is TGTGCCAGCAGCCCGGAGCAGGGGCGCGGCAATGAGCAGTTCTTC. This encodes CASSPEQGRGNEQFF.

This clonotype has at least ten counts. A read error may account for a junction end that differs from germline. The V gene is TRBV12-3 or TRBV12-4, the J gene TRBJ2-7; 10 bases fit TRBD2. CDR3 size: 14 residues. The CDR3 region is CASSLAGVMREQYF. The CDR3 DNA reads as TGTGCCAGCAGTCTAGCGGGAGTAATGCGGGAGCAGTACTTC.